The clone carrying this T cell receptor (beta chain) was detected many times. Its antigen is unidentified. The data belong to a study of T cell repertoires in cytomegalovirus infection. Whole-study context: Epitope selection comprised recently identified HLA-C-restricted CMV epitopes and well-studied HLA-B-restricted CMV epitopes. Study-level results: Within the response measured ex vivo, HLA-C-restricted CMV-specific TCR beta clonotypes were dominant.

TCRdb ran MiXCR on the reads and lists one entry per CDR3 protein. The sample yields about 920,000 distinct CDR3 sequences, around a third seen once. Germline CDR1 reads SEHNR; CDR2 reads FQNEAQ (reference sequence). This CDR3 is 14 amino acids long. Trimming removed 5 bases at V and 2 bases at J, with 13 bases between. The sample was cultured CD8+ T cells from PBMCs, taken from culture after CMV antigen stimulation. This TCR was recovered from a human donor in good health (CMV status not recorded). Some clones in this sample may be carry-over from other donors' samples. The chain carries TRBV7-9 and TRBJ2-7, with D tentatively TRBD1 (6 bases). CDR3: CASSPPGHPYEQYV. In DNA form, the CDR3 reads TGTGCCAGCAGCCCGCCGGGACACCCCTACGAGCAGTACGTC.